This is a list of T cell receptor beta chains from one sample in a study of PD-1 blockade in mismatch repair-deficient tumors. Some clones are missing from TCRdb's copy, which holds only in-frame ones; the method was immunoSEQ multiplex PCR. The table lists fewer than 60,000 clones, 65% to 80% of them singletons. Here the sequenced sample was PBMCs, taken before pembrolizumab treatment. The receptors stem from an adult with mismatch repair-deficient cancer. Both conserved end residues are part of each CDR3. A D gene is named only where the DNA matches it firmly. Rows may omit the clone size; those that give it use once, few, many or a size class.

d_call: TRBD2
clone_size: -
v_call: TRBV19
j_call: TRBJ2-5
cdr3_nt: TGTGCCAGCCCGACTAGCGGGAGTGGGATCGAAGAGACCCAGTACTTC
cdr3_aa: CASPTSGSGIEETQYF

d_call: -
clone_size: -
v_call: TRBV27
j_call: TRBJ1-4
cdr3_nt: TGTGCCAGCAGGACACGAGGGGAAAAACTGTTTTTT
cdr3_aa: CASRTRGEKLFF

d_call: -
clone_size: -
v_call: TRBV27
j_call: TRBJ1-2
cdr3_nt: TGTGCCAGCAGTTTAAAGTCTACCCAGGACTATGGCTACACCTTC
cdr3_aa: CASSLKSTQDYGYTF

d_call: TRBD1
clone_size: -
v_call: TRBV11-3
j_call: TRBJ2-5
cdr3_nt: TGTGCCAGCAGCTTACCCAGGGGGCAAGAGACCCAGTACTTC
cdr3_aa: CASSLPRGQETQYF

d_call: -
clone_size: -
v_call: TRBV9
j_call: TRBJ2-3
cdr3_nt: TGTGCCAGCAGCGTAGTCGAGCGTAGCACAGATACGCAGTATTTT
cdr3_aa: CASSVVERSTDTQYF

d_call: TRBD2
clone_size: -
v_call: TRBV5-5
j_call: TRBJ2-7
cdr3_nt: TGTGCCAGCAGCTCCATAGCGGGGCAGACCTACGAGCAGTACTTC
cdr3_aa: CASSSIAGQTYEQYF

d_call: TRBD2
clone_size: few
v_call: TRBV7-3
j_call: TRBJ2-1
cdr3_nt: TGTGCCAGCAGCCCAACGGGGGCGGGGGGCAATGAGCAGTTCTTC
cdr3_aa: CASSPTGAGGNEQFF

d_call: TRBD1
clone_size: few
v_call: TRBV10-3
j_call: TRBJ1-5
cdr3_nt: TGTGCCATCAAGGACAGGGTTTCCCATCAGCCCCAGCATTTT
cdr3_aa: CAIKDRVSHQPQHF

d_call: -
clone_size: -
v_call: TRBV30
j_call: TRBJ2-7
cdr3_nt: TGTGCCTGGAGGCTAACGGACAAAACCTCCTCCTACGAGCAGTACTTC
cdr3_aa: CAWRLTDKTSSYEQYF

d_call: -
clone_size: -
v_call: TRBV7-8
j_call: TRBJ1-3
cdr3_nt: TGTGCCAGCAGCTTAAGCGGGGGAGGTGGAAACACCATATATTTT
cdr3_aa: CASSLSGGGGNTIYF

d_call: -
clone_size: -
v_call: TRBV7-2
j_call: TRBJ1-3
cdr3_nt: TGTGCCAGCAGCTCGGGCCCGGGAAACACCATATATTTT
cdr3_aa: CASSSGPGNTIYF

d_call: -
clone_size: -
v_call: TRBV30
j_call: TRBJ2-5
cdr3_nt: TGTGCCTGGAGTGTACGGGGCAGCTGGGAGACCCAGTACTTC
cdr3_aa: CAWSVRGSWETQYF

d_call: -
clone_size: -
v_call: TRBV5-4
j_call: TRBJ2-1
cdr3_nt: TGTGCCAGCAGCTCCCCCGTGACTTCTCCCGACAATGAGCAGTTCTTC
cdr3_aa: CASSSPVTSPDNEQFF

d_call: TRBD2
clone_size: -
v_call: TRBV10-2
j_call: TRBJ2-3
cdr3_nt: TGCGCCAGCAGTAAAGGGACTAGCGGGAAACTTGAGGGTACAGATACGCAGTATTTT
cdr3_aa: CASSKGTSGKLEGTDTQYF

d_call: -
clone_size: -
v_call: TRBV29-1
j_call: TRBJ2-2
cdr3_nt: TGCAGCGTGACAGCACCGAACACCGGGGAGCTGTTTTTT
cdr3_aa: CSVTAPNTGELFF

d_call: TRBD1
clone_size: -
v_call: TRBV5-5
j_call: TRBJ1-2
cdr3_nt: TGTGCCAGCAGCTTGGACAGGGGTTTGGGCTACACCTTC
cdr3_aa: CASSLDRGLGYTF

d_call: -
clone_size: -
v_call: TRBV28
j_call: TRBJ2-1
cdr3_nt: TGTGCCAGCAGTCCCCCTGGGGGCTATGAGCAGTTCTTC
cdr3_aa: CASSPPGGYEQFF

d_call: -
clone_size: -
v_call: TRBV9
j_call: TRBJ1-5
cdr3_nt: TGTGCCAGCAGCGTAGCCCCGGGAGGCGATCAGCCCCAGCATTTT
cdr3_aa: CASSVAPGGDQPQHF

d_call: TRBD2
clone_size: -
v_call: TRBV10-3
j_call: TRBJ2-3
cdr3_nt: TGTGCCATCAGTGAGCTAGCGGGAGGTACAGATACGCAGTATTTT
cdr3_aa: CAISELAGGTDTQYF

d_call: TRBD1
clone_size: -
v_call: TRBV5-1
j_call: TRBJ2-3
cdr3_nt: TGCGCCAGCAGCTTGGGACAGGGATTTAGCACAGATACGCAGTATTTT
cdr3_aa: CASSLGQGFSTDTQYF

d_call: TRBD1
clone_size: -
v_call: TRBV6-5
j_call: TRBJ2-1
cdr3_nt: TGTGCCAGCAGTTACCCTGGACAGGGGTTGTACAATGAGCAGTTCTTC
cdr3_aa: CASSYPGQGLYNEQFF

d_call: TRBD1
clone_size: -
v_call: TRBV6-6
j_call: TRBJ1-2
cdr3_nt: TGTGCCAGCAGTTACGATGAGGGACAGGGTCTTGGCTACACCTTC
cdr3_aa: CASSYDEGQGLGYTF

d_call: TRBD1
clone_size: -
v_call: TRBV6-5
j_call: TRBJ2-7
cdr3_nt: TGTGCCAGCAGACGACAGGGATCCTACGAGCAGTACTTC
cdr3_aa: CASRRQGSYEQYF

d_call: -
clone_size: -
v_call: TRBV2
j_call: TRBJ2-1
cdr3_nt: TGTGCCAGCAGTTCGGGAACCCCCCTCTACAATGAGCAGTTCTTC
cdr3_aa: CASSSGTPLYNEQFF

d_call: TRBD1
clone_size: -
v_call: TRBV10-3
j_call: TRBJ2-3
cdr3_nt: TGTGCCATCAGTGTCGCTAGACGGGACAGGGACACGTTTACGCAGTATTTT
cdr3_aa: CAISVARRDRDTFTQYF

d_call: TRBD2
clone_size: -
v_call: TRBV4-3
j_call: TRBJ2-1
cdr3_nt: TGCGCCAGCAGCCAGGCACCGGGACTAGCCCACAATGAGCAGTTCTTC
cdr3_aa: CASSQAPGLAHNEQFF

d_call: TRBD2
clone_size: -
v_call: TRBV5-8
j_call: TRBJ2-7
cdr3_nt: TGTGCCAGCAGCCGCGGGAGCGGGGCTGCCTACGAGCAGTACTTC
cdr3_aa: CASSRGSGAAYEQYF

d_call: -
clone_size: once
v_call: TRBV11-3
j_call: TRBJ2-5
cdr3_nt: TGTGCCACGGGGGTTGGGGAGACCCAGTACTTC
cdr3_aa: CATGVGETQYF

d_call: TRBD2
clone_size: -
v_call: TRBV7-9
j_call: TRBJ2-7
cdr3_nt: TGTGCCAGCAGCTTTGGGCGGGAGCCCAACGAGCAGTACTTC
cdr3_aa: CASSFGREPNEQYF

d_call: -
clone_size: once
v_call: TRBV5-6
j_call: TRBJ2-2
cdr3_nt: TGTGCCAGCAGCCGCCGGGGCGGAACCTACACCGGGGAGCTGTTTTTT
cdr3_aa: CASSRRGGTYTGELFF

d_call: TRBD2
clone_size: -
v_call: TRBV5-4
j_call: TRBJ2-3
cdr3_nt: TGTGCCAGCAGCTCGGGACTAGCGGGCACAGATACGCAGTATTTT
cdr3_aa: CASSSGLAGTDTQYF

d_call: -
clone_size: few
v_call: TRBV16
j_call: TRBJ1-5
cdr3_nt: TGTGCCAGCAGCCAATCGGGGGTCAATCAGCCCCAGCATTTT
cdr3_aa: CASSQSGVNQPQHF

d_call: -
clone_size: -
v_call: TRBV6-1
j_call: TRBJ2-2
cdr3_nt: TGTGCCAGCAGGTGGGAACCCGGGGAGCTGTTTTTT
cdr3_aa: CASRWEPGELFF

d_call: TRBD1
clone_size: -
v_call: TRBV6-5
j_call: TRBJ2-7
cdr3_nt: TGTGCCAGCAGTTGGGCAGGACAGGGGGCATACGAGCAGTACTTC
cdr3_aa: CASSWAGQGAYEQYF

d_call: TRBD2
clone_size: -
v_call: TRBV7-2
j_call: TRBJ2-1
cdr3_nt: TGTGCCAGCAGCTCGGGACTAGCCCTTGGGGAGCAGTTCTTC
cdr3_aa: CASSSGLALGEQFF

d_call: TRBD1
clone_size: -
v_call: TRBV30
j_call: TRBJ2-5
cdr3_nt: TGTGCCTGGAGGGACAGGGGGAAAGAGACCCAGTACTTC
cdr3_aa: CAWRDRGKETQYF

d_call: -
clone_size: -
v_call: TRBV7-6
j_call: TRBJ1-5
cdr3_nt: TGTGCCAGCAGCTTAGAGCGGGGGCAGGGTCAGCCCCAGCATTTT
cdr3_aa: CASSLERGQGQPQHF

d_call: TRBD1
clone_size: -
v_call: TRBV10-3
j_call: TRBJ1-2
cdr3_nt: TGTGCCATCAGTGAGCTGGGACAGGGTCATGGCTACACCTTC
cdr3_aa: CAISELGQGHGYTF

d_call: -
clone_size: -
v_call: TRBV6-5
j_call: TRBJ1-2
cdr3_nt: TGTGCCAGCAGGGCAGGAGACCGCGACTATGGCTACACCTTC
cdr3_aa: CASRAGDRDYGYTF

d_call: TRBD2
clone_size: -
v_call: TRBV29-1
j_call: TRBJ2-1
cdr3_nt: TGCAGCGTTGGGACTAGCGGGAGGATCCACAGCTCCTACAATGAGCAGTTCTTC
cdr3_aa: CSVGTSGRIHSSYNEQFF

d_call: -
clone_size: -
v_call: TRBV25-1
j_call: TRBJ1-1
cdr3_nt: TGTGCCAGCAGTGAATTAGGGGGGGCTGAGAACACTGAAGCTTTCTTT
cdr3_aa: CASSELGGAENTEAFF